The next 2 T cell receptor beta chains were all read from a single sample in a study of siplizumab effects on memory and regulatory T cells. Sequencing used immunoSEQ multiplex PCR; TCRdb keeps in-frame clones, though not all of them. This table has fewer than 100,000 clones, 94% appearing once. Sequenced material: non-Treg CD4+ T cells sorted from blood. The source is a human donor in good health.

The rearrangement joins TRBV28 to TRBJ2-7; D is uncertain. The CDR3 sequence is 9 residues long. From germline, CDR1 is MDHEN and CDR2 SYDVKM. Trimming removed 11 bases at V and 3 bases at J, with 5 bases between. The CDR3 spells CAGFYEQYF. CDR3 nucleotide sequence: TGTGCCGGATTCTACGAGCAGTACTTC.

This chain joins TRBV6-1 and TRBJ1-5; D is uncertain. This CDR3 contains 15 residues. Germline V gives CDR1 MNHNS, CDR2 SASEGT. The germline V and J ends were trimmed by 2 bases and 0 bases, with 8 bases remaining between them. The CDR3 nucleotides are TGTGCCAGCAGTGAACACAGCAATAGCAATCAGCCCCAGCATTTT. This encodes CASSEHSNSNQPQHF.